This T cell receptor (beta chain) appears in the sequencing data of a study of OX40 agonist ivuxolimab in advanced cancers. Looking at the study overall: Patients received the agonistic anti-OX40 (CD134) antibody ivuxolimab. People who had prior anti-PD-1, anti-PD-L1 or anti-CTLA-4 therapy could take part, and less than 50% had some. Three patients had partial responses: one hepatocellular carcinoma, two cutaneous melanoma.

The CDR3 extends over 14 amino acids. The V end lost 2 bases, the J end lost 3 bases, and 11 bases lay between the germline ends. Germline V CDR1 and CDR2: SGHKS, YYEKEE (reference sequence). Study outcomes and limitations: In the 0.1 to 3.0 mg/kg range, CD4+ and CD8+ blood T cells had expanded clonally by week 6.

TCRdb keeps only in-frame clones here, not all; method: immunoSEQ multiplex PCR. The sample lists some 83,000 clones, about 86% occurring once. This clone appeared a single time. What it recognizes is unknown. The TCR originated in an adult with an advanced solid tumor such as melanoma, head and neck, liver or kidney cancer. The chain recombines TRBV5-5 with TRBJ1-2, with D perhaps matching TRBD1 (6 bases). Here the sequenced sample was CD4+ or CD8+ T cells sorted from blood, taken in a trial of the OX40 agonist ivuxolimab. CDR3 DNA sequence: TGTGCCAGCAGCTTTCCAGGGGTTGACTATGGCTACACCTTC. Protein product: CASSFPGVDYGYTF.